A single sample is the source of the 29 T cell receptor beta chains below, sequenced in a study of blood T cells in healthy people across ages. A second PCR of roughly 7 to 11 cycles used a sample-barcoded 5' primer and a J-beta primer mix. TCRdb called the 5' RACE reads again in MiXCR, with one record for every CDR3 protein. Here the sample spans under 800,000 distinct CDR3 sequences, 43% being singletons. Sample: blood. The receptor source for this set is a woman aged 60-75 years in good health.

In its sample, this clonotype was seen a few times. The chain employs TRBV20-1 and TRBJ1-1; weak D call: TRBD1 (6 bases). CDR1 DFQATT and CDR2 SNEGSKA come from the germline V gene (reference sequence). Trimming removed 3 bases from V and 3 bases from J, with 17 bases in between. The CDR3 is 15 amino acids. DNA for the CDR3: TGCAGTGCTAGCGACAGGATGGGTGGTGACACTGAAGCTTTCTTT. This sequence encodes CSASDRMGGDTEAFF.

V gene TRBV18 combines with J gene TRBJ2-2, with D perhaps TRBD1 or TRBD2 (5 bases each). The CDR3 consists of 15 residues. Trimming took off 3 bases at V and 5 bases at J, with 13 bases between the two ends. Looked up from germline, CDR1 is KGHSH and CDR2 is LQKENI. The CDR3 loop reads CASSPAGTGTGELFF. For the CDR3, the DNA is TGTGCCAGCTCACCTGCCGGGACGGGGACCGGGGAGCTGTTTTTT.

This clonotype was counted only a few times. The V call is TRBV14, the J call TRBJ2-5, with D maybe TRBD1 (6 bases). Trimming pared 6 bases from V and 4 bases from J, leaving 15 bases between. The CDR3 extends over 14 amino acids. Germline V lookup: CDR1 SGHDN, CDR2 FVKESK. For the CDR3, the DNA is TGTGCCAGCAGACAAAGGGGGAAAGGAGAGACCCAGTACTTC. It encodes CASRQRGKGETQYF. Based on the CDR3 plus reference TRBV14 and TRBJ2-5, the full variable domain is EAGVTQFPSHSVIEKGQTVTLRCDPISGHDNLYWYRRVMGKEIKFLLHFVKESKQDESGMPNNRFLAERTGGTYSTLKVQPAELEDSGVYFCASRQRGKGETQYFGPGTRLLVL.

The chain recombines TRBV27 with TRBJ1-2; TRBD1 is a possible D gene (5 bases). Per germline, CDR1 MNHEY and CDR2 SMNVEV (reference sequence). Trimming cost V 6 bases and J 10 bases, with 18 bases left between them. The CDR3 sequence is 13 residues long. CDR3 nucleotides: TGTGCCAGCAGGCGGCCCGGGGGGAATGTCTACACCTTC. This codes for CASRRPGGNVYTF.

In this sample, this clonotype turned up many times. The genes are TRBV20-1 and TRBJ1-6; 7 nucleotides agree with TRBD1. The germline CDR1 and CDR2 sequences are DFQATT and SNEGSKA (reference sequence). Trimming took 5 bases from V and 6 from J; bases not matched to a gene: 1. This CDR3 has 12 residues. The CDR3 DNA reads TGCAGTGCTCGACAGGGTAATTCACCCCTCCACTTT. Its protein is CSARQGNSPLHF.

In this sample, this clonotype turned up a few times. V gene TRBV7-9 combines with J gene TRBJ2-5; perhaps TRBD1 as D (5 bases). The J call is in doubt because the DNA end fits TRBJ2-7 better. This CDR3 has 17 amino acids. Per the germline V gene, CDR1 is SEHNR and CDR2 is FQNEAQ (reference sequence). As DNA, the CDR3 is TGTGCCAGCAGCTTCGGTGTGACAGTTCTTGACTCCTACGAGCAGTACTTC. This codes for CASSFGVTVLDSYEQYF.

In its sample, this clonotype was seen a few times. This rearrangement joins TRBV5-1 to TRBJ2-3; a possible D gene is TRBD1 (6 bases). The germline V gene encodes CDR1 SGHRS and CDR2 YFSETQ. The CDR3 is 17 residues long. V was trimmed by 0 bases and J by 0 bases, leaving 14 bases between them. CDR3 sequence reads: CASSLEDSAFSTDTQYF. The CDR3 bases are TGCGCCAGCAGCTTGGAGGACAGCGCTTTTAGCACAGATACGCAGTATTTT. Supplemented by reference TRBV5-1 and TRBJ2-3, the full variable domain reads KAGVTQTPRYLIKTRGQQVTLSCSPISGHRSVSWYQQTPGQGLQFLFEYFSETQRNKGNFPGRFSGRQFSNSRSEMNVSTLELGDSALYLCASSLEDSAFSTDTQYFGPGTRLTVL.

The chain couples TRBV20-1 to TRBJ1-6; D is uncertain. CDR1 and CDR2 (germline): DFQATT, SNEGSKA (reference sequence). Trimming took 1 base from V and 6 from J, leaving 16 bases between them. The CDR3 has 16 amino acids. The chain's CDR3 is CSARGSFSLANSPLHF. For the CDR3, the DNA is TGCAGTGCTAGAGGCTCCTTCTCTTTGGCTAATTCACCCCTCCACTTT.

This clonotype was recorded at least ten times. V usage is TRBV24-1 and J usage is TRBJ2-5; D remains unclear. CDR1 is KGHDR and CDR2 is SFDVKD in the germline V gene. V dropped 4 bases and J dropped 5 bases, with 16 bases sitting between them. This CDR3 comprises 15 residues. CDR3 sequence reads: CATSDAGPPSETQYF. CDR3 DNA: TGTGCCACCAGTGACGCAGGACCCCCGTCGGAGACCCAGTACTTC.

This clonotype was observed at least ten times. The V call is TRBV29-1, the J call TRBJ2-5; 10 bases are shared with TRBD1. The germline V gene has CDR1 SQVTM and CDR2 ANQGSEA. The CDR3 has 14 amino acids. V was pared by 2 bases and J by 1 base, with 1 base of the junction left unmatched. The CDR3 DNA sequence: TGCAGCGTTGAAAGGGACAGGGGCCAAGAGACCCAGTACTTC. Protein: CSVERDRGQETQYF.

V is TRBV5-1 and J is TRBJ2-5; 8 bases map to TRBD2. Germline CDR1 is SGHRS and CDR2 is YFSETQ. The CDR3 has 14 amino acids. J was trimmed by 5 bases and V by 0 bases; bases with no gene match: 3. CDR3 nucleotide sequence: TGCGCCAGCAGCTTGGTAGCGGGATCGGAGACCCAGTACTTC. Encoded protein: CASSLVAGSETQYF.

The sample holds a few counts of this clonotype. The V and J genes are TRBV29-1 and TRBJ1-2; tentatively, D is TRBD1 (5 bases). The CDR3 is 14 residues long. The V and J ends lost 3 bases and 8 bases respectively, with 19 bases between them. CDR1 is SQVTM and CDR2 is ANQGSEA in the germline V gene. CDR3: CSVDQPGGAGGYTF. In nucleotides, the CDR3 is TGCAGCGTTGATCAGCCTGGCGGGGCGGGCGGCTACACCTTC. The entire variable domain, with the rest obtained from reference TRBV29-1 and TRBJ1-2, is as follows: SAVISQKPSRDICQRGTSLTIQCQVDSQVTMMFWYRQQPGQSLTLIATANQGSEATYESGFVIDKFPISRPNLTFSTLTVSNMSPEDSSIYLCSVDQPGGAGGYTFGSGTRLTVV.

The chain employs TRBV7-2 and TRBJ2-1; possible D gene TRBD1, 6 bases. The germline gives CDR1 SGHTA, CDR2 FQGNSA. The V end lost 6 bases, the J end lost 10 bases, and 13 bases lay between the germline ends. This CDR3 contains 12 residues. The CDR3 is CASSSVGGEQFF. The CDR3 DNA reads as TGTGCCAGCAGTTCTGTAGGGGGAGAGCAGTTCTTC.

CDR3 amino acids: CASSAKPSDSYEQYF. DNA of the CDR3: TGTGCCAGCAGTGCCAAACCCAGTGATTCCTACGAGCAGTACTTC. The chain joins TRBV27 to TRBJ2-7; no clear D. The length of the CDR3 is 15 residues. Trimming shortened V by 5 bases and J by 1 base, and 15 bases separated the two germline ends. Looked up from germline, CDR1 is MNHEY and CDR2 is SMNVEV (reference sequence).

The genes are TRBV29-1 and TRBJ2-6, with D perhaps being TRBD1 or TRBD2 (5 bases each). This CDR3 has 16 residues. CDR1 SQVTM and CDR2 ANQGSEA come from the germline V gene. Trimming removed 5 bases from V and 0 bases from J, with 14 bases in between. The CDR3 spells CSVPLRGHSGANVLTF. The CDR3 DNA sequence: TGCAGCGTTCCCCTTCGGGGCCACTCTGGGGCCAACGTCCTGACTTTC.

In its sample, this clonotype was seen a few times. The chain has TRBV20-1 and TRBJ2-1; 7 nucleotides agree with TRBD2. The germline CDR1 and CDR2 sequences are DFQATT and SNEGSKA (reference sequence). The CDR3 has 15 amino acids. The junction had 9 bases not matched to a gene; V was cut back by 7 bases and J by 0 bases. The CDR3 loop reads CSVGGGGSSYNEQFF. CDR3 nucleotide sequence: TGCAGTGTGGGTGGGGGGGGAAGCTCCTACAATGAGCAGTTCTTC.

As regards this clonotype: A much larger clone differs by one base, so this may be a read error. The CDR3 DNA reads as TGCGCCAGCAGCCAAGCACTAGCGGGAGGCCACTACAATGAGCAGTACTTC. It codes for CASSQALAGGHYNEQYF. V gene TRBV4-3 combines with J gene TRBJ2-5; 12 bases align to TRBD2. J was trimmed by 11 bases and V by 1 base; bases with no gene match: 14. CDR1 and CDR2 (germline): LGHNA, YSLEER. The CDR3 totals 17 residues.

The chain joins TRBV19 to TRBJ1-2; possible D gene TRBD1, 5 bases. V was shortened by 4 bases and J by 4 bases, with 10 bases between the two germline ends. CDR1 and CDR2 (germline): LNHDA, SQIVND (reference sequence). This CDR3 region has 13 residues. For the CDR3, the DNA is TGTGCCAGTAGTAGCCAGGGAAGCTATGGCTACACCTTC. This translates into CASSSQGSYGYTF.

V usage is TRBV7-2 and J usage is TRBJ2-7; D is possibly TRBD2 (5 bases). V lost 4 bases, J lost 5 bases, and 6 bases lay in between. This CDR3 has 11 residues. Germline V lookup: CDR1 SGHTA, CDR2 FQGNSA. The CDR3 DNA follows: TGTGCCAGCAGCTGGCGGGACGAGCAGTACTTC. Its protein is CASSWRDEQYF. The whole variable domain, filled in from reference TRBV7-2 and TRBJ2-7, reads GAGVSQSPSNKVTEKGKDVELRCDPISGHTALYWYRQSLGQGLEFLIYFQGNSAPDKSGLPSDRFSAERTGGSVSTLTIQRTQQEDSAVYLCASSWRDEQYFGPGTRLTVT.

This clonotype appeared many times. J is TRBJ2-7 and V is TRBV7-9; D might be TRBD2 (6 bases). The CDR3 spans 16 residues. Germline CDR1 and CDR2: SEHNR and FQNEAQ (reference sequence). V lost 5 bases to trimming and J lost 5 bases, with 22 bases between them. The CDR3 DNA is TGTGCCAGCAGCCCACCGTCCCGGGAGTATCCCCACGAGCAGTACTTC. This gives the protein CASSPPSREYPHEQYF.

The chain has TRBV2 and TRBJ2-1; no definite D call. The germline V and J ends were trimmed by 3 bases and 7 bases, with 4 bases remaining between them. CDR1 and CDR2 (germline): SNHLY, FYNNEI. The length of the CDR3 is 11 residues. The chain's CDR3 is CASSEKNEQFF. The DNA for the CDR3 is TGTGCCAGCAGTGAGAAGAATGAGCAGTTCTTC.

This clonotype was seen ten or more times. This rearrangement joins TRBV12-3 or TRBV12-4 to TRBJ1-5; 8 nucleotides agree with TRBD1. CDR3 length: 16 residues. V trimming: 6 bases; J trimming: 1 base; junction bases outside the gene matches: 8. The CDR3 DNA sequence: TGTGCCAGCAGCAAAGGACAGGGTGGAAGCAATCAGCCCCAGCATTTT. Translated: CASSKGQGGSNQPQHF.

The V call is TRBV6-2 or TRBV6-3, the J call TRBJ2-1; 7 nucleotides align to TRBD1. Germline trimming cut 4 bases from V and 6 bases from J; bases unmatched to any gene: 12. The CDR3 has 16 amino acids. CDR1 MNHEY and CDR2 SVGEGT come from the germline V gene. CDR3 DNA sequence: TGTGCCAGCAGTTGGGGACAGCCGGGGAGTGTCAATGAGCAGTTCTTC. It encodes CASSWGQPGSVNEQFF.

This clonotype has only a few counts. V and J are TRBV20-1 and TRBJ1-2, with 7 bases that match TRBD1. CDR3 length: 13 amino acids. Germline CDR1 is DFQATT and CDR2 is SNEGSKA (reference sequence). Unmatched junction bases numbered 2, after V lost 2 bases and J lost 2 bases. The CDR3 here is CSARLQGNYGYTF. CDR3 bases: TGCAGTGCTAGATTACAGGGGAACTATGGCTACACCTTC.

This clonotype showed up just a few times. This chain links TRBV5-5 with TRBJ2-3; unclear D gene. V lost 3 bases and J lost 1, with 9 bases in between. Germline CDR1 and CDR2: SGHKS and YYEKEE (reference sequence). This CDR3 has 14 residues. DNA for the CDR3: TGTGCCAGCAGCTCCAAAGCTGGCACAGATACGCAGTATTTT. It encodes CASSSKAGTDTQYF.

The V call is TRBV7-6, the J call TRBJ1-5, with D hard to call. The CDR3 spans 15 residues. Deletions cut 4 bases from V and 7 bases from J, with 17 bases between. Germline CDR1 reads SGHVS; CDR2 reads FNYEAQ. CDR3 sequence reads: CASSSSGAGVQPQHF. The CDR3 DNA reads TGTGCCAGCAGCTCGTCCGGTGCCGGTGTCCAGCCCCAGCATTTT.

This clonotype was picked up many times. This rearrangement joins TRBV29-1 to TRBJ1-1, with D uncertain. V was pared by 7 bases and J by 7 bases, with 13 bases between. The CDR3 loop spans 11 amino acids. Germline V gene data show CDR1 as SQVTM and CDR2 as ANQGSEA. CDR3 sequence: CSGRGYNEAFF. CDR3 nucleotide sequence: TGCAGCGGCAGAGGTTACAATGAAGCTTTCTTT.

The rearrangement uses TRBV7-6 and TRBJ2-3; no firm D call. Germline V CDR1 and CDR2: SGHVS, FNYEAQ. This CDR3 has 14 amino acids. The V gene lost 5 bases and the J gene lost 0 bases, with 9 bases spanning the gap. The CDR3 DNA is TGTGCCAGCAGCGGGGTAACTAGCACAGATACGCAGTATTTT. Its protein is CASSGVTSTDTQYF.

V is TRBV7-8 and J is TRBJ2-1; 7 positions agree with TRBD1. The J call may be wrong; the DNA end is better matched by TRBJ2-7. The CDR3 has 16 residues. CDR1 is SGHVS and CDR2 is FQNEAQ in the germline V gene. In DNA, the CDR3 is TGTGCCAGCAAAAAAAGGGACAGCCGGACCTACAATGAGCAGTACTTC. Residues: CASKKRDSRTYNEQYF.